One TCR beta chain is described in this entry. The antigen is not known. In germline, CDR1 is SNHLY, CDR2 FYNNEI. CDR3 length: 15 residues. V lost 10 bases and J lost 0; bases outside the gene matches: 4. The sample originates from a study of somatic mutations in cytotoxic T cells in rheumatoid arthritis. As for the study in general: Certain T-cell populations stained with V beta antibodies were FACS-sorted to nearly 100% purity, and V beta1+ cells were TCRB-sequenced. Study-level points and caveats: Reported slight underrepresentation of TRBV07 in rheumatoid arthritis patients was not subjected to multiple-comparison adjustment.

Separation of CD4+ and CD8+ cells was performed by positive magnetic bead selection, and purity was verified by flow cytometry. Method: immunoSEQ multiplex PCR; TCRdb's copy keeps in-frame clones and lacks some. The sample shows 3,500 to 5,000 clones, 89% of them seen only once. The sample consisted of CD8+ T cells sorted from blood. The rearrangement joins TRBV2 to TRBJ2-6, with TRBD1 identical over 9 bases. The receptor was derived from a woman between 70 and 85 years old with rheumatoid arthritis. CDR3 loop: CATGTGRSGANVLTF. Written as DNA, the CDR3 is TGTGCCACGGGGACAGGGCGCTCTGGGGCCAACGTCCTGACTTTC.